Listed below are T cell receptor beta chains from one sample, sequenced in a study of blood T cells in healthy people across ages. TCRdb called the 5' RACE reads again in MiXCR, with one record for every CDR3 protein. Of approximately 1.5 million distinct CDR3 sequences listed, roughly 43% are singletons. Source material: blood. The receptors were sampled from a woman younger than 35 in good health. CDR3s include the opening cysteine and the closing phenylalanine or tryptophan. A D gene is named only where the DNA matches it firmly. Clone size appears in some rows only: once, few, many, or a class for an expanded clone.

J: TRBJ1-5
size: -
V: TRBV12-3/TRBV12-4
D: TRBD1
CDR3: CASSLSGTGGQPQHF
DNA: TGTGCCAGCAGTTTAAGTGGGACAGGGGGTCAGCCCCAGCATTTT

J: TRBJ1-3
size: few
V: TRBV4-1
D: -
CDR3: CASSLSSGNTIYF
DNA: TGCGCCAGCAGCCTGAGCTCTGGAAACACCATATATTTT

J: TRBJ1-2
size: few
V: TRBV4-1
D: -
CDR3: CASSHPRDTYGYTF
DNA: TGCGCCAGCAGCCATCCCCGGGACACCTATGGCTACACCTTC

J: TRBJ2-5
size: -
V: TRBV5-1
D: TRBD1
CDR3: CASSLFQGVDGEQYF
DNA: TGCGCCAGCAGCCTTTTCCAGGGGGTCGACGGTGAGCAGTACTTC

J: TRBJ2-3
size: few
V: TRBV20-1
D: -
CDR3: CSARPTSTDTQYF
DNA: TGCAGTGCTAGGCCGACGAGCACAGATACGCAGTATTTT

J: TRBJ2-3
size: -
V: TRBV15
D: -
CDR3: CVTSYTFMGGPGTDTQYF
DNA: TGTGTCACCAGCTATACCTTTATGGGCGGACCCGGGACAGATACGCAGTATTTT

J: TRBJ1-1
size: -
V: TRBV6-2/TRBV6-3
D: TRBD1
CDR3: CASSYPLVGGWSEAFF
DNA: TGTGCCAGCAGTTACCCTTTAGTAGGGGGCTGGAGTGAAGCTTTCTTT

J: TRBJ1-1
size: few
V: TRBV27
D: -
CDR3: CASSYGAGANTEAFF
DNA: TGTGCCAGCAGTTATGGGGCTGGTGCGAACACTGAAGCTTTCTTT

J: TRBJ2-1
size: -
V: TRBV7-2
D: TRBD2
CDR3: CASSLEAGGPYNEQFF
DNA: TGTGCCAGCAGCTTAGAAGCGGGAGGGCCCTACAATGAGCAGTTCTTC

J: TRBJ2-1
size: few
V: TRBV5-1
D: -
CDR3: CASGSVGPPYNEQFF
DNA: TGCGCCAGCGGCTCGGTAGGCCCCCCCTACAATGAGCAGTTCTTC

J: TRBJ2-3
size: -
V: TRBV27
D: -
CDR3: CASSLSRPGGDTQYF
DNA: TGTGCCAGCAGTTTATCGAGACCCGGGGGTGATACGCAGTATTTT

J: TRBJ2-3
size: few
V: TRBV4-3
D: TRBD2
CDR3: CASSVQIPGLAGDRTDTQYF
DNA: TGCGCCAGCAGCGTACAGATTCCGGGACTAGCGGGAGATCGCACAGATACGCAGTATTTT

J: TRBJ2-1
size: -
V: TRBV20-1
D: TRBD2
CDR3: CSARLGSGGASYNEQFF
DNA: TGCAGTGCTAGGTTGGGTAGCGGGGGGGCCTCCTACAATGAGCAGTTCTTC

J: TRBJ1-1
size: -
V: TRBV10-3
D: TRBD1
CDR3: CAISPTDPGGEAFF
DNA: TGTGCCATCAGCCCGACAGATCCAGGGGGCGAAGCTTTCTTT

J: TRBJ2-1
size: few
V: TRBV3-1
D: TRBD2
CDR3: CASSQLAERYNEQFF
DNA: TGTGCCAGCAGCCAACTAGCGGAGAGATACAATGAGCAGTTCTTC

J: TRBJ2-1
size: few
V: TRBV10-3
D: TRBD2
CDR3: CAISPLAGSSYNEQFF
DNA: TGTGCCATCAGCCCACTAGCGGGGAGCTCCTACAATGAGCAGTTCTTC

J: TRBJ2-3
size: -
V: TRBV7-3
D: -
CDR3: CASSHAVGLSNTQYF
DNA: TGTGCCAGCAGCCACGCCGTGGGACTTTCGAATACGCAGTATTTT

J: TRBJ2-5
size: few
V: TRBV12-5
D: -
CDR3: CASGPGDRETQYF
DNA: TGTGCTAGTGGCCCTGGGGATCGGGAGACCCAGTACTTC

J: TRBJ1-2
size: -
V: TRBV7-9
D: -
CDR3: CASSSWTDGYTF
DNA: TGTGCCAGCAGCTCGTGGACGGATGGCTACACCTTC

J: TRBJ1-2
size: few
V: TRBV12-3/TRBV12-4
D: -
CDR3: CASTPPGGGYTF
DNA: TGTGCCAGCACCCCCCCGGGCGGAGGCTACACCTTC

J: TRBJ2-7
size: -
V: TRBV20-1
D: TRBD1
CDR3: CSAGTASPPSYEQYF
DNA: TGCAGTGCTGGGACAGCCAGTCCCCCCTCCTACGAGCAGTACTTC

J: TRBJ2-2
size: -
V: TRBV4-3
D: -
CDR3: CASSQDQGTTGELFF
DNA: TGCGCCAGCAGCCAAGATCAGGGGACCACCGGGGAGCTGTTTTTT

J: TRBJ2-7
size: -
V: TRBV20-1
D: TRBD1
CDR3: CSASLTGGFVYDQYF
DNA: TGCAGTGCCAGCCTTACAGGGGGCTTCGTCTACGATCAGTACTTC

J: TRBJ2-5
size: -
V: TRBV28
D: TRBD2
CDR3: CASSAPSSGSRETQYF
DNA: TGTGCCAGCAGTGCTCCATCTAGCGGGAGTAGAGAGACCCAGTACTTC

J: TRBJ1-4
size: -
V: TRBV4-3
D: -
CDR3: CASTRLGTTNEKLFF
DNA: TGCGCCAGCACCCGTTTGGGCACAACTAATGAAAAACTGTTTTTT

J: TRBJ2-2
size: -
V: TRBV5-1
D: -
CDR3: CASSLGPVNAGELFF
DNA: TGCGCCAGCAGCTTGGGCCCCGTTAACGCCGGGGAGCTGTTTTTT

J: TRBJ1-2
size: -
V: TRBV6-1
D: -
CDR3: CASTSDLYGYTF
DNA: TGTGCCAGCACCTCGGACCTTTATGGCTACACCTTC

J: TRBJ2-5
size: few
V: TRBV7-2
D: TRBD2
CDR3: CASSSLITSGFSQETQYF
DNA: TGTGCCAGCAGCTCGCTTATAACTAGCGGATTTTCCCAAGAGACCCAGTACTTC